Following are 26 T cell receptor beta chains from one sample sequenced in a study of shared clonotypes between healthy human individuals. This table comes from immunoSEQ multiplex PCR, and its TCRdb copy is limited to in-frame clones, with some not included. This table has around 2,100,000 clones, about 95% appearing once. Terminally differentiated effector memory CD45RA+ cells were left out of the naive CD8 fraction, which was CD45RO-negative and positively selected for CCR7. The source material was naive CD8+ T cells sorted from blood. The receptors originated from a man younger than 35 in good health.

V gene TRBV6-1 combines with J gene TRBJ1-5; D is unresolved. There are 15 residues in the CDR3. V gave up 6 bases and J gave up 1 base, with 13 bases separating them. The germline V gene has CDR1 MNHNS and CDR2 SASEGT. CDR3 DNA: TGTGCCAGCAGGGAATTTGAAATAAGCAATCAGCCCCAGCATTTT. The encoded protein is CASREFEISNQPQHF.

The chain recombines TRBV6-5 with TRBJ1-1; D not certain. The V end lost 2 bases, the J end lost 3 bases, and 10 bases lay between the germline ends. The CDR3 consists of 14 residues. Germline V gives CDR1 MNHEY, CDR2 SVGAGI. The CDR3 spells CASSYQGGHTEAFF. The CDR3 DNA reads TGTGCCAGCAGTTACCAAGGAGGGCACACTGAAGCTTTCTTT.

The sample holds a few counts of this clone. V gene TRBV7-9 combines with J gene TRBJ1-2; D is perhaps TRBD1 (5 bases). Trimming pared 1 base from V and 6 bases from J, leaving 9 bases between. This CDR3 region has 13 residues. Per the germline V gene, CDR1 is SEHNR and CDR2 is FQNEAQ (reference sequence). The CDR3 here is CASSLGAQDGYTF. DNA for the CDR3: TGTGCCAGCAGCTTAGGGGCACAGGATGGCTACACCTTC.

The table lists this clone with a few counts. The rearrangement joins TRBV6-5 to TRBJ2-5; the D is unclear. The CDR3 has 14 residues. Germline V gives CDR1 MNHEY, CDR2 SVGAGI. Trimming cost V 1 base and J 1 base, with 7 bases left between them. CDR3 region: CASSYFGSQETQYF. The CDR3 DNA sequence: TGTGCCAGCAGTTACTTCGGGTCCCAAGAGACCCAGTACTTC.

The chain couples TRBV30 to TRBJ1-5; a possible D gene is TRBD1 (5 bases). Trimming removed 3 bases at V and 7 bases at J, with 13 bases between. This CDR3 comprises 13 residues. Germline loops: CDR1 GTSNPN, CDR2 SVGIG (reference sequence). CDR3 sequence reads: CAWSLSGSQPQHF. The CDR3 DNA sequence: TGTGCCTGGAGCCTTTCAGGGTCCCAGCCCCAGCATTTT.

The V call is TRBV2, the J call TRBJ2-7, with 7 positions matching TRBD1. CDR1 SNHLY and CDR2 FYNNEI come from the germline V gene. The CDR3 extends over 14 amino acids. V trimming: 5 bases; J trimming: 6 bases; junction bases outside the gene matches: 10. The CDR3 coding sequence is TGTGCCAGCAGTCACACCGGGACAGCGGCCGAGCAGTACTTC. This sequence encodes CASSHTGTAAEQYF.

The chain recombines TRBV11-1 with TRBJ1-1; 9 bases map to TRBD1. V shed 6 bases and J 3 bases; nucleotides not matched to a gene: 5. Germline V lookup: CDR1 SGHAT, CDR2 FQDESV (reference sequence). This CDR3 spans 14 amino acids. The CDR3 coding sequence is TGTGCCAGCAGAGACAGGGGGGAAGACACTGAAGCTTTCTTT. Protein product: CASRDRGEDTEAFF. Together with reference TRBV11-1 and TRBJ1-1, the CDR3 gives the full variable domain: EAEVAQSPRYKITEKSQAVAFWCDPISGHATLYWYRQILGQGPELLVQFQDESVVDDSQLPKDRFSAERLKGVDSTLKIQPAELGDSAMYLCASRDRGEDTEAFFGQGTRLTVV.

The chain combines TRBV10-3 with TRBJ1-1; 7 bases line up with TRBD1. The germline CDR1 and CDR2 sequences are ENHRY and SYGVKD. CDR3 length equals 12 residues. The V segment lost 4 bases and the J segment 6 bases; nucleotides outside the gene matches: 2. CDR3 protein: CAISVGTAEAFF. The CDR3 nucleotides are TGTGCCATCAGTGTAGGGACAGCTGAAGCTTTCTTT.

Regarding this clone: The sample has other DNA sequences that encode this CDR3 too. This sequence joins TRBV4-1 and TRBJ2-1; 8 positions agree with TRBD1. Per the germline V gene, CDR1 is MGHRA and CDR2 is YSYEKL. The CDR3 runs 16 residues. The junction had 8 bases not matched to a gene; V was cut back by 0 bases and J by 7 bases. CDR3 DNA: TGCGCCAGCAGCCAAGACCCGGCAGGGGGCGGGAATGAGCAGTTCTTC. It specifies CASSQDPAGGGNEQFF.

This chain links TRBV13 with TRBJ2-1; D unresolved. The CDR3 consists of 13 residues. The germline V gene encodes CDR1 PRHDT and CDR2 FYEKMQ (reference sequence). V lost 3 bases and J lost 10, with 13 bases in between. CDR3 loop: CASSFARPPEQFF. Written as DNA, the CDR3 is TGTGCCAGCAGCTTTGCTAGGCCTCCAGAGCAGTTCTTC.

The CDR3 protein is CASSQENGGAPETQYF. As DNA, the CDR3 is TGTGCCAGCAGCCAAGAGAATGGGGGGGCCCCGGAGACCCAGTACTTC. The chain recombines TRBV4-2 with TRBJ2-5; the D gene is possibly TRBD2 (7 bases). The germline CDR1 and CDR2 sequences are LGHNA and YNFKEQ. With 0 bases removed from V and 5 bases from J, the gap between germline ends came to 16 bases. The CDR3 is 16 residues long.

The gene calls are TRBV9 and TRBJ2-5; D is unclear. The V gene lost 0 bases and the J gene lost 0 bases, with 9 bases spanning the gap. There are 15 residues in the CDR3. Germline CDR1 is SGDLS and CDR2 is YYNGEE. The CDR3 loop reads CASSVVGSHQETQYF. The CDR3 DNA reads TGTGCCAGCAGCGTAGTCGGCTCCCACCAAGAGACCCAGTACTTC.

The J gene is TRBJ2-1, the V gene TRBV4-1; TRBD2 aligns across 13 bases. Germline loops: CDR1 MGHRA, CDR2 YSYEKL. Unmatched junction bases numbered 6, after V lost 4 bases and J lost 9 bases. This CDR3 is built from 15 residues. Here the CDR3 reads CASSPLLAGGVEQFF. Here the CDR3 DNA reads TGCGCCAGCAGCCCCCTACTAGCGGGAGGGGTTGAGCAGTTCTTC.

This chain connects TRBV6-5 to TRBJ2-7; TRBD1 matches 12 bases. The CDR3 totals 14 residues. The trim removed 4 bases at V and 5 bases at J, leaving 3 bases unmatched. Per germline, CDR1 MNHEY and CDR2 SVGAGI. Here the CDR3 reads CASSLGQGADEQYF. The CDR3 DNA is TGTGCCAGCAGTTTGGGACAGGGGGCCGACGAGCAGTACTTC.

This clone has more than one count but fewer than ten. CDR3 sequence reads: CASSPTSSGNEQFF. CDR3 bases: TGTGCCAGCAGTCCCACTAGCTCGGGCAATGAGCAGTTCTTC. The chain joins TRBV6-1 to TRBJ2-1; maybe TRBD2 (6 bases). CDR1 is MNHNS and CDR2 is SASEGT in the germline V gene. CDR3 length: 14 amino acids. V gave up 5 bases and J gave up 6 bases, with 14 bases separating them.

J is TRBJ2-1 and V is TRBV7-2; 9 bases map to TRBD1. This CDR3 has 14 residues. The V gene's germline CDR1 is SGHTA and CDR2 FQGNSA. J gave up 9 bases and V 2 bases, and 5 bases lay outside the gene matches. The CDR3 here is CASSLIQGAFEQFF. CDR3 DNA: TGTGCCAGCAGCTTAATACAGGGGGCCTTTGAGCAGTTCTTC.

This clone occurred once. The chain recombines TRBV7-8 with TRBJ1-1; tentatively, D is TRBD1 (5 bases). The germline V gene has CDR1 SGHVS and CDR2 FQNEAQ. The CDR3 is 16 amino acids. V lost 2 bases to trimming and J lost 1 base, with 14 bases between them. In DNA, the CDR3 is TGTGCCAGCAGCTTACCCCCGGGGCAGACGAACACTGAAGCTTTCTTT. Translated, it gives CASSLPPGQTNTEAFF.

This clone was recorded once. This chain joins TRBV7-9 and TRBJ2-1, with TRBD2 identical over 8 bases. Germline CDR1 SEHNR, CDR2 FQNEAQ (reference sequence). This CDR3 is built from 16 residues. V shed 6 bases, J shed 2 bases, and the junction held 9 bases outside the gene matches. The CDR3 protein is CASSPSGGPAYNEQFF. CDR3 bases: TGTGCCAGCAGTCCGAGCGGGGGCCCCGCCTACAATGAGCAGTTCTTC.

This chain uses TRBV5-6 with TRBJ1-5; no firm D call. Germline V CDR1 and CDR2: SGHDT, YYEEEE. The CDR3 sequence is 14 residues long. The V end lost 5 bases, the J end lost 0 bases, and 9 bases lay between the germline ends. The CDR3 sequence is CASRIWASNQPQHF. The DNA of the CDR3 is TGTGCCAGCAGAATTTGGGCTAGCAATCAGCCCCAGCATTTT.

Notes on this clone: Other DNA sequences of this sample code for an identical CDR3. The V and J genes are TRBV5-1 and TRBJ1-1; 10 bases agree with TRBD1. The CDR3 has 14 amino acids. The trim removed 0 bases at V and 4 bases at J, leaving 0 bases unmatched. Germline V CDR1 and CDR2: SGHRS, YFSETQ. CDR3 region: CASSLGQGATEAFF. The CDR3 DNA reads TGCGCCAGCAGCTTGGGACAGGGGGCCACTGAAGCTTTCTTT.

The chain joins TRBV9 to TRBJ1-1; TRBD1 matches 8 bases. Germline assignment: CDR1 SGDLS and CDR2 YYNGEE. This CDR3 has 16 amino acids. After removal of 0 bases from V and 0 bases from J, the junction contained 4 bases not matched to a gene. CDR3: CASSVGRTGLNTEAFF. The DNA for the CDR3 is TGTGCCAGCAGCGTAGGTCGGACAGGGCTGAACACTGAAGCTTTCTTT.

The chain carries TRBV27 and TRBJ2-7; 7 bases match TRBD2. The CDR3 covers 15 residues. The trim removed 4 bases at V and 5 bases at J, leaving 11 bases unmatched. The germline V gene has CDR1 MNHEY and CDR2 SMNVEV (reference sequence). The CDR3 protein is CASSSGPGGRNEQYF. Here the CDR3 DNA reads TGTGCCAGCAGTTCGGGACCGGGAGGACGGAACGAGCAGTACTTC.

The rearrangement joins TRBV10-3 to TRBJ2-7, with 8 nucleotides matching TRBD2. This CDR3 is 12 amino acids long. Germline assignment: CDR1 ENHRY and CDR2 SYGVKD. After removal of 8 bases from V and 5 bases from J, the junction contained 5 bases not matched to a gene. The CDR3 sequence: CAIGSGGHEQYF. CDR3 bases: TGTGCCATCGGGAGCGGGGGCCACGAGCAGTACTTC.

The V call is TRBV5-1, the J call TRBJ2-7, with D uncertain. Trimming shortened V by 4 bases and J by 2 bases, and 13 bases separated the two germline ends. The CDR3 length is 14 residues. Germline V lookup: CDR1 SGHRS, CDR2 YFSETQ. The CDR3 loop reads CASSPLGLTYEQYF. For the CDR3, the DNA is TGCGCCAGCAGCCCCCTAGGGCTTACCTACGAGCAGTACTTC. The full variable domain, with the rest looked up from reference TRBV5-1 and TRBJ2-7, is KAGVTQTPRYLIKTRGQQVTLSCSPISGHRSVSWYQQTPGQGLQFLFEYFSETQRNKGNFPGRFSGRQFSNSRSEMNVSTLELGDSALYLCASSPLGLTYEQYFGPGTRLTVT.

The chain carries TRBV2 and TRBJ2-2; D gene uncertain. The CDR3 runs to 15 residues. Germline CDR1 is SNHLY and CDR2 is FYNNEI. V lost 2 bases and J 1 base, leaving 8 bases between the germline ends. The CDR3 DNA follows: TGTGCCAGCAGTGAAATCCCGATGAACACCGGGGAGCTGTTTTTT. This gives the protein CASSEIPMNTGELFF.

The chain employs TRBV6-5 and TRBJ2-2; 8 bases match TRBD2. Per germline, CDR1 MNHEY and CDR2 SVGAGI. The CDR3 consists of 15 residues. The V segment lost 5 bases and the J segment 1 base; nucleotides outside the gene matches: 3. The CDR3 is CASSNSGKNTGELFF. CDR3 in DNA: TGTGCCAGCAGTAATAGCGGGAAGAACACCGGGGAGCTGTTTTTT.